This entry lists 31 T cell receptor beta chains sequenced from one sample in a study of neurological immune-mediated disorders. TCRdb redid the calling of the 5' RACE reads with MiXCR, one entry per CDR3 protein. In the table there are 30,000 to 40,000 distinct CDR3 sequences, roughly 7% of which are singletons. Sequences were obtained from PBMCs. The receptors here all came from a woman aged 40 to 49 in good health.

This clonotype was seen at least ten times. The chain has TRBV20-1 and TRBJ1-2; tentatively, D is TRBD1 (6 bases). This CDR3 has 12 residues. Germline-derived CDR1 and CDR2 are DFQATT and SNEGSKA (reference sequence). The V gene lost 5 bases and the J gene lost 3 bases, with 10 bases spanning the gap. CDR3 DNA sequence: TGCAGTGCTTGGAAGGGGGACTATGGCTACACCTTC. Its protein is CSAWKGDYGYTF.

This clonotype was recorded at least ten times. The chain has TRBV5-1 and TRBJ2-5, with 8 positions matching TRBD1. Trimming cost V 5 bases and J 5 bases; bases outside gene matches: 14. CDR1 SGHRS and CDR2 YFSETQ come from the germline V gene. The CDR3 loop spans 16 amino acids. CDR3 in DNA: TGCGCCAGCAGTTTCCGTTCGACAGGGGTCGGGGAGACCCAGTACTTC. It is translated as CASSFRSTGVGETQYF.

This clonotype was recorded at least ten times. The CDR3 is CASSLGQVPGEQYF. CDR3 nucleotide sequence: TGCGCCAGCAGCTTGGGACAGGTCCCGGGCGAGCAGTACTTC. This chain joins TRBV5-1 and TRBJ2-7; D is possibly TRBD1 (6 bases). Trimming took off 0 bases at V and 6 bases at J, with 13 bases between the two ends. From germline, CDR1 is SGHRS and CDR2 YFSETQ. There are 14 residues in the CDR3.

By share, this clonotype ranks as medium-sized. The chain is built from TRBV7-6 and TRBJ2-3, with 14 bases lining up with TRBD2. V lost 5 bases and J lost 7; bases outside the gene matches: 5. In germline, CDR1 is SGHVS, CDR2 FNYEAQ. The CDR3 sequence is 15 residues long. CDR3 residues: CASSLGTSGGNTQYF. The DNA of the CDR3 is TGTGCCAGCAGCCTGGGGACTAGCGGGGGAAATACGCAGTATTTT.

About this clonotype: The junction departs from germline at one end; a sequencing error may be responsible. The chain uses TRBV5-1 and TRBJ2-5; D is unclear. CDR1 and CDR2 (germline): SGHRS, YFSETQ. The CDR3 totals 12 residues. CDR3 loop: CVSSPEVETQYF. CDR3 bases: TGCGTCAGCAGCCCTGAAGTGGAGACCCAGTACTTC.

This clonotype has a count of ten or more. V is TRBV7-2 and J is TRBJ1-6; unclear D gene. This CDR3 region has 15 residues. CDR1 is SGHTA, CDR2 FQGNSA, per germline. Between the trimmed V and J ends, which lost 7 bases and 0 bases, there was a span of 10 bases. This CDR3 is CASNDPSSYNSPLHF. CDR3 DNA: TGTGCCAGCAATGATCCCAGCTCCTATAATTCACCCCTCCACTTT.

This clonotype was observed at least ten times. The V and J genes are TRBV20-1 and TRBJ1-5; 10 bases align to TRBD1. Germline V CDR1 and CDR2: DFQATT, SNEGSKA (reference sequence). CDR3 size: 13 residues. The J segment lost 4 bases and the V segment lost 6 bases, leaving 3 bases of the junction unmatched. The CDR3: CSADRGPNQPQHF. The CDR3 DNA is TGCAGTGCCGACAGGGGGCCGAATCAGCCCCAGCATTTT.

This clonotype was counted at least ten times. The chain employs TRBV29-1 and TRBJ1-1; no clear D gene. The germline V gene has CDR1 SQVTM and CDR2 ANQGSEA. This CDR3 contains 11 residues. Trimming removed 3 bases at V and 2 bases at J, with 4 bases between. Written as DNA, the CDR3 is TGCAGCGTTGACAGCAACACTGAAGCTTTCTTT. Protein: CSVDSNTEAFF.

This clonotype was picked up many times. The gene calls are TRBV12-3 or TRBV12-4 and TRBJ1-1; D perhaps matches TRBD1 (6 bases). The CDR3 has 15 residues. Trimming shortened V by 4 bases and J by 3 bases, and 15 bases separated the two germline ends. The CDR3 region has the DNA TGTGCCAGCAGTTCCGGGGCCGGGGGCTACACTGAAGCTTTCTTT. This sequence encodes CASSSGAGGYTEAFF.

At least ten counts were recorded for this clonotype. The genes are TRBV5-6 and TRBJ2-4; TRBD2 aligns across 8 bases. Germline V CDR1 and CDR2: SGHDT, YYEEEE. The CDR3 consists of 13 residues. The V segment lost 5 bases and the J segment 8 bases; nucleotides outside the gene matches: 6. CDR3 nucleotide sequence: TGTGCCAGCAGGGTCGGGGGGGCCGACATTCAGTACTTC. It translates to CASRVGGADIQYF.

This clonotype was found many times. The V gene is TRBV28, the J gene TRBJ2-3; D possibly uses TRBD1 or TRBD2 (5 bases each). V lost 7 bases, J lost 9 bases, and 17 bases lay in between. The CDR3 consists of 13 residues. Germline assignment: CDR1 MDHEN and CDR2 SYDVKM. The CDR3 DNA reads TGTGCCAGCACCCCCGGGGCCCTCAGGACGCAGTATTTT. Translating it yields CASTPGALRTQYF. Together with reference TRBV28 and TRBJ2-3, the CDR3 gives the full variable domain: DVKVTQSSRYLVKRTGEKVFLECVQDMDHENMFWYRQDPGLGLRLIYFSYDVKMKEKGDIPEGYSVSREKKERFSLILESASTNQTSMYLCASTPGALRTQYFGPGTRLTVL.

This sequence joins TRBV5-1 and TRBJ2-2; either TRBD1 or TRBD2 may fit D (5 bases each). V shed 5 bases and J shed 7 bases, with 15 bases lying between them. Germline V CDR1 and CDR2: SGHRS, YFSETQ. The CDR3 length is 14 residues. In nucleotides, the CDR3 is TGCGCCAGCAGACCTGGGGGATGGATCGGGGAGCTGTTTTTT. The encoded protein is CASRPGGWIGELFF.

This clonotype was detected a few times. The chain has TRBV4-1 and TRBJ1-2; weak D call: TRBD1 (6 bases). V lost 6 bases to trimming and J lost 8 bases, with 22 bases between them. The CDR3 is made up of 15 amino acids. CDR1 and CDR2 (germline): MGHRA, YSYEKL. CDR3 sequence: CASSRSRGELYGYTF. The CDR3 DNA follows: TGCGCCAGCAGTCGCTCCAGGGGAGAACTCTACGGCTACACCTTC.

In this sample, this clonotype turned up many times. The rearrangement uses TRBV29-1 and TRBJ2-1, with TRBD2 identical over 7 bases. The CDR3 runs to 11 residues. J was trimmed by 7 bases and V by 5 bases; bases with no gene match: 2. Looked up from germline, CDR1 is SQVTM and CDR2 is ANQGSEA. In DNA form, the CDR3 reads TGCAGCGTTACTAGCGTGAATGAGCAGTTCTTC. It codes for CSVTSVNEQFF.

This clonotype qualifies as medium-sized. The CDR3 DNA reads as TGCAGCGTGGGCCGGACAGAGTCGATCGGGGGCTACACCTTC. It codes for CSVGRTESIGGYTF. The chain recombines TRBV29-1 with TRBJ1-2; tentatively, D is TRBD1 (6 bases). The CDR3 totals 14 residues. V lost 6 bases and J lost 8, with 22 bases in between. CDR1 is SQVTM and CDR2 is ANQGSEA in the germline V gene.

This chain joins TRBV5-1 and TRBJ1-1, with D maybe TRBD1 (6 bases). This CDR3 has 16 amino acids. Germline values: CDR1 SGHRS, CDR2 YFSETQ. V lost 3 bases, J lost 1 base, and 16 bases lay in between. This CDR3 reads CASSYYLDRQNTEAFF. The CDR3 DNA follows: TGCGCCAGCAGCTACTATTTGGACAGACAGAACACTGAAGCTTTCTTT.

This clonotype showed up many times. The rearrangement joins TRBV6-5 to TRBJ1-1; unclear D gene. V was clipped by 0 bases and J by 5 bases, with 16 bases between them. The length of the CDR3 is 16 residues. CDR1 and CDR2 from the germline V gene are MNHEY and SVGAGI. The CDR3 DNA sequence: TGTGCCAGCAGTTACTCGATGACAATCTCTAGGACTGAAGCTTTCTTT. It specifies CASSYSMTISRTEAFF.

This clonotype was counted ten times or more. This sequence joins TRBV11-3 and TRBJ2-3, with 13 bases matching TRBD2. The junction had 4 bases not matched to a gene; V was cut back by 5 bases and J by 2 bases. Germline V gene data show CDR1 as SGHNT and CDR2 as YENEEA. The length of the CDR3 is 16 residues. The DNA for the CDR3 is TGTGCCAGCAGCCGACTAGCGGGAGGAGACACAGATACGCAGTATTTT. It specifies CASSRLAGGDTDTQYF.

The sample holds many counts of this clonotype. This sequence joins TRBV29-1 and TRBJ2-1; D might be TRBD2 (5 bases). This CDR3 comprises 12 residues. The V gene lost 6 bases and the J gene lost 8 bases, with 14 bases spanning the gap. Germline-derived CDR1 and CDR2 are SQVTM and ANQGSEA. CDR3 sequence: CSVVKGAHEQFF. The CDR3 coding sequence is TGCAGCGTGGTTAAGGGAGCACATGAGCAGTTCTTC.

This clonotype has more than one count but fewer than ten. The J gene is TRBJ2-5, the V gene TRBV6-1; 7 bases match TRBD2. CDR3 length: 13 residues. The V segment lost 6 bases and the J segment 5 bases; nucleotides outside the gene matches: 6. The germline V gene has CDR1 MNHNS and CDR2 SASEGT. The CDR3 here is CASRPDGRETQYF. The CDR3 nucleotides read TGTGCCAGCAGGCCGGACGGGAGGGAGACCCAGTACTTC.

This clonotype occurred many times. CDR3 protein: CASSSSGQGTYEQYF. CDR3 bases: TGTGCCAGCAGTTCCTCCGGACAGGGGACCTACGAGCAGTACTTC. V gene TRBV6-5 combines with J gene TRBJ2-7; 9 bases align to TRBD1. This CDR3 comprises 15 residues. Germline assignment: CDR1 MNHEY and CDR2 SVGAGI. J was trimmed by 2 bases and V by 4 bases; bases with no gene match: 6.

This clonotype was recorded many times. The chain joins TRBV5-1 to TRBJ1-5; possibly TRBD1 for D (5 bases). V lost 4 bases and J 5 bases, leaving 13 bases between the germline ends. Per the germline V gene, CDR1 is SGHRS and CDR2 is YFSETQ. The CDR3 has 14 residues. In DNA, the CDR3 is TGCGCCAGCAGCCCCGGGGGTCACGATCAGCCCCAGCATTTT. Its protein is CASSPGGHDQPQHF.

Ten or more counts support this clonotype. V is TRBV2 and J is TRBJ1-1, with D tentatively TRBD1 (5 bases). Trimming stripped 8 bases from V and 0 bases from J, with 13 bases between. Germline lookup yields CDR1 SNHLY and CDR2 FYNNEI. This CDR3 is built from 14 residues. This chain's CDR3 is CASGAGWMNTEAFF. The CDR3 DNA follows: TGTGCCAGCGGCGCAGGGTGGATGAACACTGAAGCTTTCTTT.

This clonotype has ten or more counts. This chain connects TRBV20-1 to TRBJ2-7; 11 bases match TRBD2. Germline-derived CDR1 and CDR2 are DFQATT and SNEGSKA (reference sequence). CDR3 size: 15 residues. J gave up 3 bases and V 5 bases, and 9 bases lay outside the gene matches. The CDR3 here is CSASRLAGRNYEQYF. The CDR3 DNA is TGCAGTGCTTCCCGACTAGCGGGAAGGAACTACGAGCAGTACTTC.

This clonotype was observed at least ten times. CDR3 residues: CASTSSREQFF. In nucleotides, the CDR3 is TGTGCCAGCACCTCTAGTCGGGAGCAGTTCTTC. The chain is built from TRBV12-3 or TRBV12-4 and TRBJ2-1, with no clear D. This CDR3 region has 11 residues. Trimming removed 7 bases from V and 10 bases from J, with 11 bases in between.

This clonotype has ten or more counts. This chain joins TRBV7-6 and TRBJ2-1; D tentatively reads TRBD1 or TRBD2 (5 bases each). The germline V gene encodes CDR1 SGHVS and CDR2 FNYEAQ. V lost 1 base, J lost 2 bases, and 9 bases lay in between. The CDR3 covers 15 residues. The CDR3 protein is CASSLEWGPYNEQFF. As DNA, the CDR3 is TGTGCCAGCAGCTTAGAGTGGGGACCCTACAATGAGCAGTTCTTC.

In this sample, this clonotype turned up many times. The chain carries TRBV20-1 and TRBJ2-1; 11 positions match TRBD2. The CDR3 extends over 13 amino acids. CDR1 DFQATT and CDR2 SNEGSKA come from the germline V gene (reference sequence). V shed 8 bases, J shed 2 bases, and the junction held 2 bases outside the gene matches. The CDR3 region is CSLAGGTYNEQFF. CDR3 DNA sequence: TGCAGTCTAGCGGGGGGCACCTACAATGAGCAGTTCTTC.

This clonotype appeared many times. CDR3 nucleotide sequence: TGTGCCAGCAGCCCGCTAACAGGGAATCGCGAGCAGTTCTTC. Residues: CASSPLTGNREQFF. This chain joins TRBV5-5 and TRBJ2-1, with D possibly matching TRBD1 (6 bases). V shed 4 bases and J shed 10 bases, with 18 bases lying between them. This CDR3 has 14 amino acids. Germline values: CDR1 SGHKS, CDR2 YYEKEE (reference sequence).

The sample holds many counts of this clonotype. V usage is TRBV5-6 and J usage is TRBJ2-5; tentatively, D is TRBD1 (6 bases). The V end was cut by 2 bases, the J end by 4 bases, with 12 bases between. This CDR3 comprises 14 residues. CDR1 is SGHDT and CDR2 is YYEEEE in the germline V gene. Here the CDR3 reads CASSFTGTPETQYF. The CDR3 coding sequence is TGTGCCAGCAGCTTCACAGGGACGCCAGAGACCCAGTACTTC.

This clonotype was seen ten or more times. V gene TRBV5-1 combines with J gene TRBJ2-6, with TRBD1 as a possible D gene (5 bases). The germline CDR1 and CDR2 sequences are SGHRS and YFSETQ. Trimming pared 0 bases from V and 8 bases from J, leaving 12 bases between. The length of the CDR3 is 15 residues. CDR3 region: CASSLEVQDTNVLTF. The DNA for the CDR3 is TGCGCCAGCAGCTTGGAGGTTCAGGACACCAACGTCCTGACTTTC. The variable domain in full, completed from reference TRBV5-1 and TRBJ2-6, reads KAGVTQTPRYLIKTRGQQVTLSCSPISGHRSVSWYQQTPGQGLQFLFEYFSETQRNKGNFPGRFSGRQFSNSRSEMNVSTLELGDSALYLCASSLEVQDTNVLTFGAGSRLTVL.

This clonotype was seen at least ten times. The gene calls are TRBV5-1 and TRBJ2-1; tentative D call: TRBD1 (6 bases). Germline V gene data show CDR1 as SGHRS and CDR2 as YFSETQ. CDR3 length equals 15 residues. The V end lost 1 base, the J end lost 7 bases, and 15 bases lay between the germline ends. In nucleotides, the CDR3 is TGCGCCAGCAGCTTGACCCCTCGACAGGCAAATGAGCAGTTCTTC. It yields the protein CASSLTPRQANEQFF. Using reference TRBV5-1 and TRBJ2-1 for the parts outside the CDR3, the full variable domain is KAGVTQTPRYLIKTRGQQVTLSCSPISGHRSVSWYQQTPGQGLQFLFEYFSETQRNKGNFPGRFSGRQFSNSRSEMNVSTLELGDSALYLCASSLTPRQANEQFFGPGTRLTVL.